Listed below are T cell receptor beta chains from one sample, sequenced in a study of OX40 agonist ivuxolimab in advanced cancers. Assay: immunoSEQ multiplex PCR; the TCRdb copy retains only in-frame clones and omits some. The repertoire holds tens of thousands of clones, with under 95% as singletons. Sequences were derived from CD4+ or CD8+ T cells sorted from blood, sampled in a trial of the OX40 agonist ivuxolimab. These receptors originate from an adult with an advanced solid tumor such as melanoma, head and neck, liver or kidney cancer. CDR3s include the opening cysteine and the closing phenylalanine or tryptophan. The D gene is left open where the match is weak. Where a row states a size, it is once, few, many or the class of an expanded clone; other rows omit it.

d_gene | len | j_gene | v_gene | abundance | CDR3nt | CDR3aa
- | 19 | TRBJ2-1 | TRBV7-6 | - | TGTGCCAGCAGTTCTCTAGCGACCTCGAACCCCTCCGACTACAATGAGCAGTTCTTC | CASSSLATSNPSDYNEQFF
- | 15 | TRBJ2-5 | TRBV29-1 | - | TGCAGCGTTGAAACCCTCCGGGGCGGAGGAGAGACCCAGTACTTC | CSVETLRGGGETQYF
- | 16 | TRBJ1-1 | TRBV19 | - | TGTGCCAGTAGTATTGGAGTTGACAGGAACGGGATAAGGGCTTTCTTT | CASSIGVDRNGIRAFF
- | 15 | TRBJ1-4 | TRBV11-2 | - | TGTGCCAGCAGCACTGGGGGTTTGAATAATGAAAAACTGTTTTTT | CASSTGGLNNEKLFF
- | 14 | TRBJ2-3 | TRBV5-4 | - | TGTGCCAGCAGCCTCAAGACAGGCACAGATACGCAGTATTTT | CASSLKTGTDTQYF
- | 13 | TRBJ1-5 | TRBV6-1 | many | TGTGCCAGCAGTGGATTCAGCAATCAGCCCCAGCATTTT | CASSGFSNQPQHF
- | 16 | TRBJ1-5 | TRBV19 | - | TGTGCCAGTAGTATAGAGGGACAAAGATGGGATCAGCCCCAGCATTTT | CASSIEGQRWDQPQHF
- | 13 | TRBJ1-1 | TRBV5-1 | - | TGCGCCAGCAGCTCCACCTTGAACACTGAAGCTTTCTTT | CASSSTLNTEAFF
TRBD1 | 15 | TRBJ2-2 | TRBV5-4 | once | TGTGCCAGCAGCTTGTCGGGACAGGGTAGGCGGGAGCTGTTTTTT | CASSLSGQGRRELFF
- | 15 | TRBJ1-1 | TRBV29-1 | - | TGCAGCGCCCTAAGGGCCAGACTCCGGAACACTGAAGCTTTCTTT | CSALRARLRNTEAFF
- | 13 | TRBJ2-7 | TRBV5-1 | - | TGCGCCAGCAGCCCAAGGGGGGGGTACGAGCAGTACTTC | CASSPRGGYEQYF
- | 15 | TRBJ2-7 | TRBV10-3 | - | TGTGCCATCAGTGCCCGATCGGAACCGGGTATAGAGCAGTACTTC | CAISARSEPGIEQYF
- | 15 | TRBJ1-1 | TRBV19 | - | TGTGCCAGTAGTACCCGGGGGACCGTCTACACTGAAGCTTTCTTT | CASSTRGTVYTEAFF
TRBD2 | 15 | TRBJ2-1 | TRBV19 | - | TGTGCCAGTAAGCCTAGCGGGGTTTTCTACAATGAGCAGTTCTTC | CASKPSGVFYNEQFF
- | 11 | TRBJ2-5 | TRBV2 | - | TGTGCCAGCCGGGGGTGGGAGACCCAGTACTTC | CASRGWETQYF
TRBD1 | 14 | TRBJ1-1 | TRBV7-2 | - | TGTGCCAGCAGCGAGGGACAGGTCTACACTGAAGCTTTCTTT | CASSEGQVYTEAFF
TRBD1 | 16 | TRBJ1-1 | TRBV28 | - | TGTGCCAGCAGTTTTTATCCCGGGACAGGGGACACTGAAGCTTTCTTT | CASSFYPGTGDTEAFF
TRBD2 | 14 | TRBJ2-7 | TRBV9 | - | TGTGCCAGCAGCGTCCCTAGCGGCAGAGGCGAGCAGTACTTC | CASSVPSGRGEQYF
TRBD1 | 13 | TRBJ2-3 | TRBV10-1 | - | TGCGCCAGCAGTTGGACAGGCGCAGATACGCAGTATTTT | CASSWTGADTQYF
TRBD2 | 15 | TRBJ2-7 | TRBV18 | - | TGTGCCAGCTCACTAGCGGGAGGGGAAACCTACGAGCAGTACTTC | CASSLAGGETYEQYF
- | 12 | TRBJ2-4 | TRBV7-8 | once | TGTGCCAGCAGCCCAGGGGCAAACATTCAGTACTTC | CASSPGANIQYF
TRBD1 | 16 | TRBJ2-4 | TRBV9 | - | TGTGCCAGCAGCGCCGGGTCGACAGGGGGCGAAGTCATTCAGTACTTC | CASSAGSTGGEVIQYF
- | 15 | TRBJ2-1 | TRBV5-1 | - | TGCGCCAGCAGCCCCGGCTCTACGAGTTACAATGAGCAGTTCTTC | CASSPGSTSYNEQFF
- | 15 | TRBJ2-7 | TRBV10-3 | - | TGTGCCATCAGCCGGGACCTTGAAGGGGTATACGAGCAGTACTTC | CAISRDLEGVYEQYF
TRBD1 | 16 | TRBJ1-5 | TRBV28 | - | TGTGCCAGCAGTTTAGGGGGGACAGGGGGAATTCAGCCCCAGCATTTT | CASSLGGTGGIQPQHF
TRBD1 | 15 | TRBJ2-5 | TRBV15 | once | TGTGCCACCAGCGAGGACAGGGCGATGGGGAGGACCCAGTACTTC | CATSEDRAMGRTQYF
- | 15 | TRBJ2-1 | TRBV7-2 | - | TGTGCCAGCAAAAACTCGGTTCAGGGGCACAATGAGCAGTTCTTC | CASKNSVQGHNEQFF
- | 13 | TRBJ2-7 | TRBV6-1 | - | TGTGCCAGTCTAGAGGGGGGGGGCTACGAGCAGTACTTC | CASLEGGGYEQYF
- | 13 | TRBJ1-2 | TRBV29-1 | - | TGCAGCGTTGAAATGGGTCTGAAAGGGGGCTACACCTTC | CSVEMGLKGGYTF
- | 13 | TRBJ1-1 | TRBV5-1 | - | TGCGCCAGCAGCTTGGGGGGAGGGACTGAAGCTTTCTTT | CASSLGGGTEAFF
- | 13 | TRBJ2-3 | TRBV28 | - | TGTGCCAGCAGTCCGCCTAGCACAGATACGCAGTATTTT | CASSPPSTDTQYF
- | 16 | TRBJ2-2 | TRBV4-2 | few | TGTGCCAGCAGCCACCCCCCAGGGATAGGCACCGGGGAGCTGTTTTTT | CASSHPPGIGTGELFF
- | 17 | TRBJ2-6 | TRBV18 | - | TGTGCCAGCTCACGGCTACATACGAGCTCTGGGGCCAACGTCCTGACTTTC | CASSRLHTSSGANVLTF